Listed here are 18 T cell receptor beta chains from one sample, sequenced in a study of long-term antiretroviral therapy in people with HIV. At the survey level, the v3.0 immunoSEQ assay was run. Repertoires were generated with immunoSEQ multiplex PCR, while TCRdb's copy carries only in-frame clones and drops some. This table holds some 28,000 clones, 85% to 95% found once. The sequencing used unsorted PBMCs, collected 5.3 years after starting antiretroviral therapy. The receptors originated from a middle-aged man with HIV.

The chain has TRBV7-7 and TRBJ2-2, with 9 bases lining up with TRBD2. V gave up 4 bases and J gave up 4 bases; unmatched junction bases: 4. Per germline, CDR1 SSHAT and CDR2 FNYEAQ (reference sequence). This CDR3 region has 15 residues. CDR3 in DNA: TGTGCCAGCAGCTCGGGACTAGCTCTCACCGGGGAGCTGTTTTTT. Translated, it gives CASSSGLALTGELFF.

The chain couples TRBV5-4 to TRBJ1-2; D gene ambiguous. This CDR3 contains 14 residues. V gave up 1 base and J gave up 0 bases, with 7 bases separating them. CDR1 and CDR2 (germline): SGHNT, YYREEE (reference sequence). The chain's CDR3 is CASSLWKTNYGYTF. The CDR3 DNA reads TGTGCCAGCAGCTTGTGGAAGACTAACTATGGCTACACCTTC.

This chain joins TRBV27 and TRBJ1-4; 8 nucleotides align to TRBD1. Germline values: CDR1 MNHEY, CDR2 SMNVEV (reference sequence). The J segment lost 8 bases and the V segment lost 7 bases, leaving 9 bases of the junction unmatched. This CDR3 contains 14 residues. CDR3 amino acids: CASNSQGASEKLFF. CDR3 coding DNA: TGTGCCAGCAACTCTCAGGGGGCTAGCGAAAAACTGTTTTTT.

CDR3 sequence: CAISESDLDRGNNSPLHF. CDR3 bases: TGTGCCATCAGTGAGTCCGACCTCGACAGGGGGAATAATTCACCCCTCCACTTT. The V call is TRBV10-3, the J call TRBJ1-6, with 9 bases lining up with TRBD1. V was clipped by 0 bases and J by 5 bases; unmatched bases: 8. The V gene's germline CDR1 is ENHRY and CDR2 SYGVKD. The CDR3 is 18 residues long.

The rearrangement joins TRBV5-4 to TRBJ1-2; tentatively, D is TRBD1 (5 bases). This CDR3 region has 14 residues. Trimming cost V 4 bases and J 3 bases, with 13 bases left between them. Germline CDR1 reads SGHNT; CDR2 reads YYREEE (reference sequence). CDR3 DNA sequence: TGTGCCAGCAGCCTGGCGGGGGAGGACTATGGCTACACCTTC. Its translation: CASSLAGEDYGYTF.

This clone was counted between two and nine times. V gene TRBV5-1 combines with J gene TRBJ1-3; D gene ambiguous. The CDR3 contains 15 residues. V was trimmed by 0 bases and J by 0 bases, leaving 7 bases between them. The V gene's germline CDR1 is SGHRS and CDR2 YFSETQ. CDR3 residues: CASSLEADSGNTIYF. In nucleotides, the CDR3 is TGCGCCAGCAGCTTGGAGGCGGACTCTGGAAACACCATATATTTT.

V and J are TRBV4-3 and TRBJ2-2; D unresolved. V lost 1 base and J lost 3, with 6 bases in between. Germline V gene lookup returns CDR1 LGHNA and CDR2 YSLEER. The CDR3 has 14 amino acids. CDR3 protein: CASSQVQDTGELFF. CDR3 bases: TGCGCCAGCAGCCAAGTGCAGGACACCGGGGAGCTGTTTTTT.

The rearrangement uses TRBV4-1 and TRBJ2-7; 7 positions agree with TRBD2. J was trimmed by 4 bases and V by 5 bases; bases with no gene match: 8. Germline V gene lookup returns CDR1 MGHRA and CDR2 YSYEKL. The CDR3 is made up of 14 amino acids. CDR3 protein: CASSTSTSRYEQYF. DNA for the CDR3: TGCGCCAGCAGCACCTCGACTAGCAGATACGAGCAGTACTTC.

The J gene is TRBJ2-2, the V gene TRBV30, with D perhaps assigned TRBD1 or TRBD2 (5 bases each). Trimming stripped 2 bases from V and 1 base from J, with 8 bases between. This CDR3 contains 14 residues. Germline V lookup: CDR1 GTSNPN, CDR2 SVGIG (reference sequence). The CDR3 bases are TGTGCCTGGAGTTTGGGGGTGAACACCGGGGAGCTGTTTTTT. Its protein is CAWSLGVNTGELFF.

The genes are TRBV2 and TRBJ2-3, with D maybe TRBD2 (5 bases). V gave up 8 bases and J gave up 6 bases, with 15 bases separating them. The CDR3 consists of 13 residues. The V gene's germline CDR1 is SNHLY and CDR2 FYNNEI. The CDR3 DNA is TGTGCCAGCGGGGTAGCGCTCCGGGATACGCAGTATTTT. Residues: CASGVALRDTQYF.

The gene calls are TRBV27 and TRBJ2-1, with 8 nucleotides matching TRBD2. This CDR3 comprises 14 residues. The V segment lost 4 bases and the J segment 8 bases; nucleotides outside the gene matches: 7. Germline assignment: CDR1 MNHEY and CDR2 SMNVEV (reference sequence). The CDR3, as DNA: TGTGCCAGCAGTTCAGGACTAGCTCGGGATGAGCAGTTCTTC. Encoded protein: CASSSGLARDEQFF.

This chain joins TRBV29-1 and TRBJ2-3; tentative D call: TRBD1 (5 bases). CDR1 is SQVTM and CDR2 is ANQGSEA in the germline V gene. Between the trimmed V and J ends, which lost 3 bases and 2 bases, there was a span of 9 bases. The CDR3 is made up of 13 amino acids. For the CDR3, the DNA is TGCAGCGTTGACCCAGGGTTCACAGATACGCAGTATTTT. Amino acid sequence: CSVDPGFTDTQYF.

In this sample, this clone turned up once. The V gene is TRBV21-1, the J gene TRBJ2-7; the D call TRBD1 from the table was never checked on the DNA. TRBV21-1 is listed as a pseudogene. The CDR3 covers 15 residues. CDR3 amino acids: CASSKKGQGSPEQYF. Written as DNA, the CDR3 is TGTGCCAGCAGCAAAAAAGGGCAGGGGTCACCCGAGCAGTACTTC.

This chain connects TRBV27 to TRBJ1-1, with D hard to call. The V end was cut by 6 bases, the J end by 0 bases, with 8 bases between. Germline V gives CDR1 MNHEY, CDR2 SMNVEV (reference sequence). The CDR3 loop spans 13 amino acids. The CDR3, as DNA: TGTGCCAGCAGCCCCTTAATGAACACTGAAGCTTTCTTT. This encodes CASSPLMNTEAFF.

This chain links TRBV5-1 with TRBJ2-3, with D perhaps matching TRBD1 (6 bases). Germline V gene sequence: CDR1 SGHRS, CDR2 YFSETQ. The CDR3 spans 15 residues. Trimming shortened V by 4 bases and J by 4 bases, and 16 bases separated the two germline ends. This CDR3 reads CASSPGQQISDTQYF. CDR3 nucleotides: TGCGCCAGCAGCCCCGGACAGCAAATATCAGATACGCAGTATTTT.

J is TRBJ1-2 and V is TRBV27, with D uncertain. The germline V and J ends were trimmed by 2 bases and 4 bases, with 11 bases remaining between them. This CDR3 comprises 14 residues. From germline, CDR1 is MNHEY and CDR2 SMNVEV (reference sequence). The CDR3 nucleotides read TGTGCCAGCAGTTTAACGGCAGGCCCCTATGGCTACACCTTC. Protein: CASSLTAGPYGYTF.

The CDR3 loop is CASSLAGQEAFF. The CDR3 DNA sequence: TGCGCCAGCAGCTTGGCGGGACAGGAAGCTTTCTTT. The V gene is TRBV5-1, the J gene TRBJ1-1, with 7 bases matching TRBD1. Germline V gene data show CDR1 as SGHRS and CDR2 as YFSETQ. Trimming at V came to 0 bases and at J to 8 bases, leaving 1 base not matched to a gene. This CDR3 has 12 amino acids.

This rearrangement joins TRBV7-2 to TRBJ2-2; 9 bases fit TRBD2. V was pared by 2 bases and J by 5 bases, with 9 bases of the junction left unmatched. Germline V gene lookup returns CDR1 SGHTA and CDR2 FQGNSA. CDR3 length: 17 residues. The CDR3 is CASSLQAGGHITGELFF. The DNA for the CDR3 is TGTGCCAGCAGCTTACAAGCGGGGGGTCATATTACCGGGGAGCTGTTTTTT.